This TCR beta chain stems from a study of blood T cell repertoires in COVID-19. Study-wide background: Sites across the United States, Italy and Spain contributed samples from acute and convalescent COVID-19. PBMCs, B-cell-depleted T cells, or T cells provided the cDNA or gDNA that made up the material.

CDR1 is LGHDT and CDR2 is YNNKEL in the germline V gene (reference sequence). V was pared by 3 bases and J by 11 bases, with 13 bases between. This CDR3 is 12 amino acids long. In the original analysis: Reference gene primer amplification yielded estimated nucleated cell counts. The protocol was immunoSEQ multiplex PCR, while the TCRdb copy is restricted to in-frame clones and leaves out a portion. V, J and clone size were drawn from that table, and D and trimming were deduced from the DNA. This table holds about 98,000 clones, roughly nine tenths found once. The chain is built from TRBV3-1 (or the pseudogene TRBV3-2) and TRBJ1-1; the D gene is possibly TRBD1 (5 bases). The TCR was taken from a man aged 50 to 60 with active COVID-19. Sequencing was carried out using peripheral blood. CDR3 sequence reads: CASSQGGGWAFF. DNA for the CDR3: TGTGCCAGCAGCCAGGGGGGAGGGTGGGCTTTCTTT.